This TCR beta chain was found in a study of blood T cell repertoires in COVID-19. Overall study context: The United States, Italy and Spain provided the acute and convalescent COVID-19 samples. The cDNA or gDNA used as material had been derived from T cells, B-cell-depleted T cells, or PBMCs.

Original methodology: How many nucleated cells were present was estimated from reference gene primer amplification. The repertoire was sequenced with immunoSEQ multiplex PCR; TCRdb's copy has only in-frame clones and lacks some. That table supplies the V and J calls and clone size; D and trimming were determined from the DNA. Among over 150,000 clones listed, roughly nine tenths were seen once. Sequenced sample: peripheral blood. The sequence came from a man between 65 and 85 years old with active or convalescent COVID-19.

CDR3 region: CASSLFPGTSGRNNEQFF. DNA for the CDR3: TGTGCCAGCAGCTTATTCCCCGGGACTAGCGGGAGGAACAATGAGCAGTTCTTC. The chain combines TRBV7-3 with TRBJ2-1; 15 bases match TRBD2. V lost 2 bases and J lost 5; bases outside the gene matches: 7. CDR3 length: 18 amino acids. Germline assignment: CDR1 SGHTA and CDR2 FQGTGA.